These 8 T cell receptor beta chains were all obtained from the same sample, sequenced in a study of Graves' ophthalmopathy and Graves' hyperthyroidism. RNA transcripts provided the template for amplifying TCR beta CDR3 regions. The workflow started with a first-round RT-PCR run with HTBI primers and then moved on to a second-round multiplex PCR. TCRdb ran MiXCR on the multiplex PCR reads and lists one entry per CDR3 protein. The sample records about 500,000 distinct CDR3 sequences, around 15% being singletons. The specimen was blood. These TCRs come from a woman aged 25 to 39 with Graves' ophthalmopathy.

The chain joins TRBV28 to TRBJ2-2; 7 bases are shared with TRBD2. CDR1 and CDR2 (germline): MDHEN, SYDVKM. With 2 bases clipped from V and 4 bases from J, the junction kept 10 bases outside the gene matches. The CDR3 loop spans 17 amino acids. CDR3 coding DNA: TGTGCCAGCAGTTTAAATTGGGCGGGAGTGACCACCGGGGAGCTGTTTTTT. Amino acids: CASSLNWAGVTTGELFF.

This clonotype was detected ten times or more. The rearrangement links TRBV28 to TRBJ2-7, with a weak D call TRBD2 (6 bases). Per the germline V gene, CDR1 is MDHEN and CDR2 is SYDVKM. This CDR3 is 14 amino acids long. The V end was cut by 3 bases, the J end by 3 bases, with 12 bases between. Written as DNA, the CDR3 is TGTGCCAGCAGTTTCCGGGACTGGCGCTACGAGCAGTACTTC. It specifies CASSFRDWRYEQYF.

In this sample, this clonotype turned up a few times. This sequence joins TRBV18 and TRBJ1-2, with D uncertain. V was cut by 4 bases and J by 6 bases, with 12 bases left in between. Per germline, CDR1 KGHSH and CDR2 LQKENI. The CDR3 totals 13 residues. CDR3 DNA: TGTGCCAGCTCACGCACAGCCCTGGATGGCTACACCTTC. This translates into CASSRTALDGYTF. Looking up the rest from reference TRBV18 and TRBJ1-2 gives the full variable domain: NAGVMQNPRHLVRRRGQEARLRCSPMKGHSHVYWYRQLPEEGLKFMVYLQKENIIDESGMPKERFSAEFPKEGPSILRIQQVVRGDSAAYFCASSRTALDGYTFGSGTRLTVV.

This clonotype appeared many times. This chain joins TRBV24-1 and TRBJ1-1; TRBD1 agrees at 8 bases. The CDR3 has 15 amino acids. Germline V CDR1 and CDR2: KGHDR, SFDVKD. Losses at the gene ends were 4 bases for V and 1 base for J; bases not matched to a gene: 4. In DNA, the CDR3 is TGTGCCACCAGTGAATTAACAGGGGGGAACACTGAAGCTTTCTTT. Amino acids: CATSELTGGNTEAFF.

This clonotype was counted many times. This rearrangement joins TRBV27 to TRBJ2-7; D is perhaps TRBD1 (6 bases). Germline loops: CDR1 MNHEY, CDR2 SMNVEV (reference sequence). This CDR3 region has 12 residues. V was shortened by 6 bases and J by 2 bases, with 8 bases between the two germline ends. The chain's CDR3 is CASRGATYEQYF. The CDR3, as DNA: TGTGCCAGCAGGGGGGCTACCTACGAGCAGTACTTC.

Ten or more counts support this clonotype. The DNA for the CDR3 is TGTGCCAGCAGCCAAGGCTCTAACCCGTACAGGACTGAAGCTTTCTTT. Encoded protein: CASSQGSNPYRTEAFF. This chain connects TRBV14 to TRBJ1-1; possibly TRBD1 for D (5 bases). The CDR3 is made up of 16 amino acids. Trimming cost V 1 base and J 5 bases, with 17 bases left between them. The germline CDR1 and CDR2 sequences are SGHDN and FVKESK. The full variable domain, in which reference TRBV14 and TRBJ1-1 provide the parts outside the CDR3, is EAGVTQFPSHSVIEKGQTVTLRCDPISGHDNLYWYRRVMGKEIKFLLHFVKESKQDESGMPNNRFLAERTGGTYSTLKVQPAELEDSGVYFCASSQGSNPYRTEAFFGQGTRLTVV.

V and J are TRBV24-1 and TRBJ1-2; D not certain. This CDR3 comprises 13 residues. V shed 7 bases and J shed 3 bases, with 11 bases lying between them. Germline CDR1 KGHDR, CDR2 SFDVKD. DNA of the CDR3: TGTGCCACCAGCTCAAGTATCGACTATGGCTACACCTTC. Its translation: CATSSSIDYGYTF.

This clonotype was counted only a few times. The chain recombines TRBV5-8 with TRBJ1-1; no reliable D call. Trimming removed 4 bases from V and 0 bases from J, with 13 bases in between. CDR3 length: 15 residues. The germline V gene encodes CDR1 SGHTS and CDR2 YDEGEE. CDR3 DNA: TGTGCCAGCAGCCGGGATGGGAGGATGAACACTGAAGCTTTCTTT. It translates to CASSRDGRMNTEAFF.